This TCR beta chain was observed in a study of patients and donors after allogeneic stem cell transplantation. CDR3 length: 17 residues. Per germline, CDR1 SEHNR and CDR2 FQNEAQ (reference sequence). Deletions cut 3 bases from V and 1 base from J, with 19 bases between. TCRdb passed the RT-PCR reads through MiXCR, listing each CDR3 protein once. The data show about 960,000 distinct CDR3 sequences, about a sixth seen once. This chain uses TRBV7-9 with TRBJ2-7; TRBD1 is a possible D gene (5 bases). The specimen was blood, either unsorted or a sorted T cell fraction (not recorded which). The sequence derives from a human donor who was either an allogeneic HSCT recipient or a stem cell or donor lymphocyte infusion donor (not recorded which). It is not recorded whose cells these are; they may come from a transplant donor. CDR3 loop: CASSFSGQTALSYEQYF. As DNA, the CDR3 is TGTGCCAGCAGCTTCTCCGGGCAGACAGCTCTATCCTACGAGCAGTACTTC.